This is a list of T cell receptor beta chains from one sample in a study of blood T cell repertoires in COVID-19. Sequenced by immunoSEQ multiplex PCR; TCRdb stores in-frame clones only, minus some. The sample holds roughly 380,000 clones, less than 90% seen once. Material: PBMCs or T cells enriched from blood (not recorded which). These receptors all come from a woman under 40 who had recovered from COVID-19. CDR3s include the opening cysteine and the closing phenylalanine or tryptophan. The D gene is left open where the match is weak. Clone size is not always given. Where it is, it says once, few, many or a class for expanded clones.

abundance | j_gene | d_gene | v_gene | CDR3aa | CDR3nt
NA | TRBJ1-4 | TRBD1 | TRBV7-8 | CASSLAGTGWEKLFF | TGTGCCAGCAGCTTAGCGGGGACAGGGTGGGAAAAACTGTTTTTT
NA | TRBJ2-7 | TRBD1 | TRBV14 | CASSQGRYDRGRLYEQYF | TGTGCCAGCAGCCAAGGTCGGTACGACAGGGGGCGTCTCTACGAGCAGTACTTC
once | TRBJ2-2 | NA | TRBV4-2 | CASSQDWGAGASGELFF | TGTGCCAGCAGCCAAGATTGGGGGGCGGGAGCGTCTGGGGAGCTGTTTTTT
NA | TRBJ2-7 | TRBD1 | TRBV5-1 | CASSSTTGTGVGEQYF | TGCGCCAGCAGCTCTACAACCGGGACAGGGGTGGGTGAGCAGTACTTC
NA | TRBJ1-1 | NA | TRBV6-1 | CASSEDAPRGAFF | TGTGCCAGCAGTGAAGACGCGCCCCGTGGAGCTTTCTTT
NA | TRBJ2-1 | TRBD1 | TRBV5-5 | CASSSTGTGYPDEQFF | TGTGCCAGCAGTTCGACCGGGACAGGGTATCCGGATGAGCAGTTCTTC
once | TRBJ1-4 | NA | TRBV30 | CAWSVGGSWEKLFF | TGTGCCTGGAGTGTAGGTGGGAGTTGGGAAAAACTGTTTTTT
NA | TRBJ2-1 | NA | TRBV28 | CASSFDTYNEQFF | TGTGCCAGCAGTTTTGACACTTACAATGAGCAGTTCTTC
NA | TRBJ1-2 | NA | TRBV27 | CASYQGQGSGYTF | TGTGCCAGCTACCAGGGGCAGGGAAGCGGCTACACCTTC
NA | TRBJ1-1 | NA | TRBV27 | CASWLGENTEAFF | TGTGCCAGCTGGCTCGGAGAGAACACTGAAGCTTTCTTT
NA | TRBJ1-1 | NA | TRBV5-1 | CASSWAGGTEAFF | TGCGCCAGCAGCTGGGCCGGGGGCACTGAAGCTTTCTTT
NA | TRBJ1-4 | TRBD1 | TRBV7-9 | CASSFLDREGSEKLFF | TGTGCCAGCAGCTTCCTCGACAGGGAAGGCTCCGAAAAACTGTTTTTT
NA | TRBJ2-2 | TRBD2 | TRBV7-2 | CASSLGWTRNTGELFF | TGTGCCAGCAGCTTAGGCTGGACTAGGAACACCGGGGAGCTGTTTTTT